The next 7 T cell receptor beta chains were all read from a single sample in a study of cytomegalovirus exposure and HLA in healthy donors. The protocol was immunoSEQ multiplex PCR, while the TCRdb copy is restricted to in-frame clones and leaves out a portion. Of about 170,000 clones in the sample, roughly 91% were seen once. Sequencing was done on a sample of PBMCs. The receptors were sampled from a man younger than 35 in good health and CMV-seropositive.

The chain recombines TRBV4-2 with TRBJ1-2; TRBD1 is a possible D gene (5 bases). CDR1 is LGHNA, CDR2 YNFKEQ, per germline. CDR3 length equals 14 residues. V gave up 2 bases and J gave up 2 bases, with 9 bases separating them. CDR3 nucleotides: TGTGCCAGCAGCCAACCTGACAGAAACTATGGCTACACCTTC. Translated, it gives CASSQPDRNYGYTF.

The V call is TRBV10-3, the J call TRBJ2-5; 16 nucleotides line up with TRBD2. The CDR3 contains 17 residues. V dropped 10 bases and J dropped 1; count of bases not matched to a gene: 9. CDR1 is ENHRY and CDR2 is SYGVKD in the germline V gene. This chain's CDR3 is CATRPGTSGRAQETQYF. CDR3 in DNA: TGTGCCACCCGTCCCGGGACTAGCGGGAGGGCCCAAGAGACCCAGTACTTC.

The rearrangement joins TRBV6-1 to TRBJ2-3; D is unclear. Per germline, CDR1 MNHNS and CDR2 SASEGT. The CDR3 totals 13 residues. The V and J ends lost 4 bases and 2 bases respectively, with 7 bases between them. The CDR3 DNA sequence: TGTGCCAGCAGTGCGAGGAACACAGATACGCAGTATTTT. Encoded protein: CASSARNTDTQYF.

The V gene is TRBV10-3, the J gene TRBJ2-1; TRBD2 aligns across 14 bases. Germline CDR1 and CDR2: ENHRY and SYGVKD. Trimming cost V 3 bases and J 10 bases; bases outside gene matches: 5. The CDR3 totals 15 residues. The CDR3 region has the DNA TGTGCCATCAGTGAAGGGACTAGCGGGAGACTGGAGCAGTTCTTC. It codes for CAISEGTSGRLEQFF.

The chain recombines TRBV11-3 with TRBJ1-1, with D possibly being TRBD1 (5 bases). This CDR3 spans 13 amino acids. Per germline, CDR1 SGHNT and CDR2 YENEEA. The germline V and J ends were trimmed by 4 bases and 3 bases, with 9 bases remaining between them. The CDR3 reads CASSSIRDTEAFF. Written as DNA, the CDR3 is TGTGCCAGCAGCTCTATCAGGGACACTGAAGCTTTCTTT. The variable domain in full, completed from reference TRBV11-3 and TRBJ1-1, reads EAGVVQSPRYKIIEKKQPVAFWCNPISGHNTLYWYLQNLGQGPELLIRYENEEAVDDSQLPKDRFSAERLKGVDSTLKIQPAELGDSAVYLCASSSIRDTEAFFGQGTRLTVV.

The CDR3 bases are TGTGCCAGCATCTCAGCCCTTTCGGGGATTAATGAAAAACTGTTTTTT. Protein: CASISALSGINEKLFF. The V call is TRBV27, the J call TRBJ1-4; D remains ambiguous. In germline, CDR1 is MNHEY, CDR2 SMNVEV (reference sequence). Trimming took off 7 bases at V and 4 bases at J, with 19 bases between the two ends. The CDR3 runs 16 residues. The variable domain in full, completed from reference TRBV27 and TRBJ1-4, reads EAQVTQNPRYLITVTGKKLTVTCSQNMNHEYMSWYRQDPGLGLRQIYYSMNVEVTDKGDVPEGYKVSRKEKRNFPLILESPSPNQTSLYFCASISALSGINEKLFFGSGTQLSVL.

The chain has TRBV28 and TRBJ2-2; TRBD1 is a possible D gene (6 bases). Germline-derived CDR1 and CDR2 are MDHEN and SYDVKM. CDR3 length: 14 residues. Trimming shortened V by 9 bases and J by 2 bases, and 13 bases separated the two germline ends. In nucleotides, the CDR3 is TGTGCCAGTAAGTGGACAGTAAACACCGGGGAGCTGTTTTTT. This translates into CASKWTVNTGELFF.